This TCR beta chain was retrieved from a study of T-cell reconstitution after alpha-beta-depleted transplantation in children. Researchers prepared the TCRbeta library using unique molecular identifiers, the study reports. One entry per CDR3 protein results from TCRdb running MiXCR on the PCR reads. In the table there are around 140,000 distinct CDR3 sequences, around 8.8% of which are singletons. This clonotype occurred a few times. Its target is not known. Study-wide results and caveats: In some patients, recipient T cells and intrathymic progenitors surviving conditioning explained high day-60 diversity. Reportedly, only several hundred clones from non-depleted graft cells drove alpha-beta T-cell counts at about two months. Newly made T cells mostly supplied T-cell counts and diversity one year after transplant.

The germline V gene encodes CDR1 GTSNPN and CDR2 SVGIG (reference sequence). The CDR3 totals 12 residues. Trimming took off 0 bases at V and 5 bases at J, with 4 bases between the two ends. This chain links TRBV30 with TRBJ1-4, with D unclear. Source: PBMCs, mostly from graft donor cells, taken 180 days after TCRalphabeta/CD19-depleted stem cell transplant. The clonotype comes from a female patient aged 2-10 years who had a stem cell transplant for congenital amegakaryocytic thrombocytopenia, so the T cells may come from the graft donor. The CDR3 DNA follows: TGTGCCTGGAGTGTGAGAAATGAAAAACTGTTTTTT. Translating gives CAWSVRNEKLFF.